These T cell receptor beta chains were read from a single sample in a study of human T cells and chemical hapten exposure. Each CDR3 protein gets one entry after TCRdb re-called the RACE reads with MiXCR. The sample has tens of thousands of distinct CDR3 sequences, roughly 9% seen once. This material consisted of whole blood, taken in connection with sensitization to the hapten diphenylcyclopropenone (DPC). These receptor sequences come from a woman between 25 and 40 years old with alopecia areata. Some clones in this sample may be carry-over from other donors' samples. The CDR3 runs from the conserved cysteine through the conserved F or W. The D gene is left open where the match is weak. Clone size, where shown, is once, few, many, or a class for clones that have expanded.

cdr3_aa cdr3_nt j_call d_call v_call clone_size cdr3_length
CASSFQTSIGNIQYF TGTGCCAGCAGCTTTCAGACCTCGATCGGAAACATTCAGTACTTC TRBJ2-4 - TRBV5-6 - 15
CASSQGFAGTNTGELFF TGCGCCAGCAGCCAAGGATTCGCAGGAACGAACACCGGGGAGCTGTTTTTT TRBJ2-2 - TRBV4-3 - 17
CPSSPPEGFAFF TGTCCCAGCAGCCCTCCGGAGGGTTTCGCTTTCTTT TRBJ1-1 - TRBV7-9 few 12
CASSRLMGSGSPLHF TGTGCCAGCAGCAGGCTTATGGGATCGGGTTCACCCCTCCACTTT TRBJ1-6 - TRBV7-6 many 15
CAISEGTSGLKDTQYF TGTGCCATCAGTGAGGGGACTAGCGGACTAAAGGATACGCAGTATTTT TRBJ2-3 TRBD2 TRBV10-3 few 16
CASSLAGQARDGELFF TGTGCCAGCAGTTTAGCAGGACAGGCTAGAGACGGGGAGCTGTTTTTT TRBJ2-2 TRBD1 TRBV12-3/TRBV12-4 many 16
CASSLEEGFSGNTIYF TGCGCCAGCAGCTTGGAGGAGGGATTCTCTGGAAACACCATATATTTT TRBJ1-3 - TRBV5-1 - 16
CASSRLSGGITYNEQFF TGTGCCAGCAGCCGTCTTAGCGGGGGGATCACCTACAATGAGCAGTTCTTC TRBJ2-1 TRBD2 TRBV11-2 - 17
CASSEFRGTNEKLFF TGTGCCAGCAGTGAATTCAGGGGGACTAATGAAAAACTGTTTTTT TRBJ1-4 TRBD1 TRBV25-1 - 15
CASSPGTEYEQYF TGTGCCAGCAGTCCTGGGACGGAGTACGAGCAGTACTTC TRBJ2-7 - TRBV27 - 13
CASSARHPQETQYF TGTGCCAGCAGTGCGAGACACCCTCAAGAGACCCAGTACTTC TRBJ2-5 - TRBV2 many 14
CASSEILGVSTDTQYF TGTGCCAGCAGTGAAATTTTGGGGGTCAGCACAGATACGCAGTATTTT TRBJ2-3 - TRBV2 few 16
CASSRQGFTEAFF TGTGCCAGCAGTCGACAGGGGTTCACTGAAGCTTTCTTT TRBJ1-1 TRBD1 TRBV12-3/TRBV12-4 few 13
CASSVRQGMVAGELFF TGTGCCAGCAGCGTGAGACAGGGGATGGTAGCCGGGGAGCTGTTTTTT TRBJ2-2 TRBD1 TRBV9 many 16
CASSFKAQGIAKNIQYF TGTGCCAGCAGCTTTAAGGCGCAGGGGATAGCCAAAAACATTCAGTACTTC TRBJ2-4 - TRBV5-4 many 17
CASRRRPQGQETQYF TGTGCCAGCCGCCGCCGGCCACAGGGGCAAGAGACCCAGTACTTC TRBJ2-5 TRBD1 TRBV6-5 - 15
CASKTGSSSYEQYF TGCGCCAGTAAGACAGGGTCGAGCTCCTACGAGCAGTACTTC TRBJ2-7 TRBD1 TRBV5-1 many 14
CSARSPSLAGYTF TGCAGTGCTAGATCCCCGTCCCTTGCGGGCTACACCTTC TRBJ1-2 - TRBV20-1 - 13
CASKFSGNTEAFF TGTGCCAGCAAGTTTTCGGGGAACACTGAAGCTTTCTTT TRBJ1-1 - TRBV7-9 - 13
CASTRQGNSPLHF TGTGCCAGCACCAGACAGGGAAATTCACCCCTCCACTTT TRBJ1-6 TRBD1 TRBV2 - 13
CASSLAIDRGRSPLHF TGTGCCAGCAGCTTAGCGATCGACAGGGGGCGGTCACCCCTCCACTTT TRBJ1-6 TRBD1 TRBV7-2 many 16
CASSQTGNRYEQYF TGTGCCAGCAGCCAAACCGGGAATCGCTACGAGCAGTACTTC TRBJ2-7 - TRBV14 - 14
CSARDHRLAIEQYF TGCAGTGCTAGAGACCACCGACTAGCGATCGAGCAGTACTTC TRBJ2-7 TRBD2 TRBV20-1 many 14
CASRGPGLGINEQFF TGTGCCAGCCGAGGTCCTGGACTAGGTATCAATGAGCAGTTCTTC TRBJ2-1 TRBD2 TRBV6-2/TRBV6-3 few 15
CASSPPGRSKETQYF TGTGCCAGCAGTCCTCCGGGACGTTCGAAAGAGACCCAGTACTTC TRBJ2-5 - TRBV11-2 - 15
CASSTSGTDTQYF TGTGCCAGCAGCACTAGCGGCACAGATACGCAGTATTTT TRBJ2-3 TRBD2 TRBV7-9 - 13
CASSSMRGNIQYF TGTGCCAGCAGCTCTATGAGAGGAAACATTCAGTACTTC TRBJ2-4 - TRBV11-2 - 13
CATHSTGTYEQYF TGTGCCACACACTCCACAGGAACCTACGAGCAGTACTTC TRBJ2-7 - TRBV6-2/TRBV6-3 few 13
CASSLVQGDEQYF TGTGCCAGCAGCTTAGTCCAGGGGGACGAGCAGTACTTC TRBJ2-7 TRBD1 TRBV7-2 - 13
CASSVVPVGFQPSGANVLTF TGTGCCAGCAGCGTAGTCCCGGTAGGGTTCCAACCCTCTGGGGCCAACGTCCTGACTTTC TRBJ2-6 - TRBV9 few 20
CATSDAGHTQETQYF TGTGCCACCAGTGATGCGGGACACACCCAAGAGACCCAGTACTTC TRBJ2-5 - TRBV24-1 many 15
CSAARGAGADTQYF TGCAGTGCCGCCCGGGGCGCGGGGGCAGATACGCAGTATTTT TRBJ2-3 TRBD2 TRBV20-1 - 14
CSASLDSNEKLFF TGCAGTGCTAGCTTGGACAGTAATGAAAAACTGTTTTTT TRBJ1-4 - TRBV20-1 - 13
CASSLDWGFSLQQPQHF TGTGCCAGCAGCTTGGATTGGGGTTTCAGCTTACAACAGCCCCAGCATTTT TRBJ1-5 - TRBV5-8 many 17
CSVGIAGPTDTQYF TGCAGCGTGGGGATAGCGGGGCCCACAGATACGCAGTATTTT TRBJ2-3 TRBD2 TRBV29-1 - 14
CSVETRSTAPRKAFF TGCAGCGTTGAGACGAGATCGACAGCCCCTCGAAAAGCTTTCTTT TRBJ1-1 - TRBV29-1 few 15
CASSKETVAKNIQYF TGTGCCAGCAGCAAAGAAACAGTAGCCAAAAACATTCAGTACTTC TRBJ2-4 - TRBV21-1 - 15
CSASRAVQADYGYTF TGCAGTGCTAGCCGGGCTGTGCAGGCGGACTATGGCTACACCTTC TRBJ1-2 - TRBV20-1 few 15
CASSLQTGSYNSPLHF TGTGCCAGCAGCTTACAGACAGGCTCCTATAATTCACCCCTCCACTTT TRBJ1-6 - TRBV7-2 - 16
CASSYGPQETQYF TGTGCCAGCAGTTACGGCCCCCAAGAGACCCAGTACTTC TRBJ2-5 - TRBV6-2/TRBV6-3 many 13
CASRSGGSTDTQYF TGCGCCAGCCGGAGCGGGGGAAGCACAGATACGCAGTATTTT TRBJ2-3 TRBD2 TRBV5-1 few 14
CASSRRDYEQYF TGTGCCAGCAGCCGCCGAGACTACGAGCAGTACTTC TRBJ2-7 - TRBV6-2/TRBV6-3 few 12
CASSQVRQAEVF TGTGCCAGCAGCCAAGTCCGACAGGCAGAGGTCTTC TRBJ2-1 - TRBV3-1 - 12
CASRRGTGTTGELFF TGTGCCAGCAGGAGGGGGACAGGGACGACCGGGGAGCTGTTTTTT TRBJ2-2 TRBD1 TRBV6-1 few 15
CASSLLGGGQSTDTQYF TGTGCCAGCAGCTTATTGGGCGGGGGGCAAAGCACAGATACGCAGTATTTT TRBJ2-3 TRBD2 TRBV7-2 many 17
CASSSLGGSGETQYF TGTGCCAGCAGCTCGCTGGGGGGCAGCGGAGAGACCCAGTACTTC TRBJ2-5 - TRBV7-2 many 15
CASSLAGTSGTDTQYF TGTGCCAGCAGTTTAGCGGGGACTAGCGGCACAGATACGCAGTATTTT TRBJ2-3 TRBD2 TRBV28 few 16
CASSLTLGNEQFF TGTGCCAGCAGCTTAACCCTGGGCAATGAGCAGTTCTTC TRBJ2-1 - TRBV7-3 - 13
CASSQGNGVRRGELFF TGTGCCAGCAGCCAAGGCAACGGGGTCCGCAGGGGGGAGCTGTTTTTT TRBJ2-2 - TRBV3-1 many 16
CASSQGASYEQYF TGCGCCAGCAGCCAAGGGGCTTCCTACGAGCAGTACTTC TRBJ2-7 - TRBV4-1 - 13